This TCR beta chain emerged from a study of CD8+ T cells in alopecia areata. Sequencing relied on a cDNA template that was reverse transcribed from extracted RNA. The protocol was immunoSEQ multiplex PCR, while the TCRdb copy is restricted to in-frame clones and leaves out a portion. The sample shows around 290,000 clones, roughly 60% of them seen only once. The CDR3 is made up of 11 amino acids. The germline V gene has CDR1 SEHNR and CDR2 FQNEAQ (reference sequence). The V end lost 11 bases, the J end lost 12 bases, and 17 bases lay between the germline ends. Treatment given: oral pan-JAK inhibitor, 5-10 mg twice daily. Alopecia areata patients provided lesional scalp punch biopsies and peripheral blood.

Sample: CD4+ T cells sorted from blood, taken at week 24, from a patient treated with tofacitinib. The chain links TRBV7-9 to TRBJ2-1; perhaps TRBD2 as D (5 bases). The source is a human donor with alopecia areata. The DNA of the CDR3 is TGTGCCTCCTGGAGCGGTTCGGGGCAGTTCTTC. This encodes CASWSGSGQFF.